A single sample gave rise to the 15 T cell receptor beta chains below, sequenced in a study of T cells after yellow fever vaccination. TCRdb recomputed calls from the 5' RACE reads with MiXCR, one row per CDR3 protein. Here the sample spans roughly 330,000 distinct CDR3 sequences, approximately 3.9% being singletons. The material was PBMCs, obtained 5 days after the yellow fever booster vaccination. All receptors come from a man aged 18 to 29 who received the YFV17D yellow fever vaccine.

V and J are TRBV7-2 and TRBJ1-1; TRBD1 matches 7 bases. Looked up from germline, CDR1 is SGHTA and CDR2 is FQGNSA. With V trimmed by 5 bases and J by 10 bases, 13 bases remained unmatched. The CDR3 spans 14 residues. CDR3 bases: TGTGCCAGCAGCCAGGACAGGTCACAGGAGGGAGCTTTCTTT. Translating gives CASSQDRSQEGAFF.

This clonotype was detected only a few times. The V call is TRBV28, the J call TRBJ2-3, with D maybe TRBD2 (6 bases). The CDR3 has 15 residues. V was shortened by 4 bases and J by 4 bases, with 15 bases between the two germline ends. CDR1 is MDHEN, CDR2 SYDVKM, per germline. The CDR3 sequence: CASSYLLGGADTQYF. The CDR3 DNA reads TGTGCCAGCAGTTATTTATTAGGCGGGGCAGATACGCAGTATTTT. Drawing the rest from reference TRBV28 and TRBJ2-3, the complete variable domain is DVKVTQSSRYLVKRTGEKVFLECVQDMDHENMFWYRQDPGLGLRLIYFSYDVKMKEKGDIPEGYSVSREKKERFSLILESASTNQTSMYLCASSYLLGGADTQYFGPGTRLTVL.

This clonotype was counted ten times or more. V and J are TRBV5-1 and TRBJ2-7; 10 bases align to TRBD1. CDR1 SGHRS and CDR2 YFSETQ come from the germline V gene. CDR3 length: 14 residues. V trimming: 3 bases; J trimming: 3 bases; junction bases outside the gene matches: 3. The CDR3 DNA reads as TGCGCCAGCAGCTCTGGACAGGGGGGCTACGAGCAGTACTTC. Residues: CASSSGQGGYEQYF. Using reference TRBV5-1 and TRBJ2-7 for the parts outside the CDR3, the full variable domain is KAGVTQTPRYLIKTRGQQVTLSCSPISGHRSVSWYQQTPGQGLQFLFEYFSETQRNKGNFPGRFSGRQFSNSRSEMNVSTLELGDSALYLCASSSGQGGYEQYFGPGTRLTVT.

This clonotype came up many times. This chain links TRBV9 with TRBJ2-3; D is uncertain. This CDR3 contains 12 residues. Trimming removed 3 bases at V and 2 bases at J, with 4 bases between. Looked up from germline, CDR1 is SGDLS and CDR2 is YYNGEE. CDR3 sequence (DNA): TGTGCCAGCAGCGGGTTCACAGATACGCAGTATTTT. As protein: CASSGFTDTQYF.

Ten or more counts support this clonotype. The V and J genes are TRBV7-9 and TRBJ2-5; maybe TRBD1 (6 bases). The CDR3 sequence is 15 residues long. Trimming cost V 5 bases and J 3 bases, with 16 bases left between them. Germline loops: CDR1 SEHNR, CDR2 FQNEAQ (reference sequence). The CDR3 protein is CASSIGQLNKETQYF. In DNA form, the CDR3 reads TGTGCCAGCAGCATCGGACAGCTTAATAAAGAGACCCAGTACTTC. The full variable domain, completed using reference TRBV7-9 and TRBJ2-5, is DTGVSQNPRHKITKRGQNVTFRCDPISEHNRLYWYRQTLGQGPEFLTYFQNEAQLEKSRLLSDRFSAERPKGSFSTLEIQRTEQGDSAMYLCASSIGQLNKETQYFGPGTRLLVL.

This clonotype was detected only a few times. The V call is TRBV7-9, the J call TRBJ2-3; 11 nucleotides line up with TRBD2. CDR3 length: 16 amino acids. Per the germline V gene, CDR1 is SEHNR and CDR2 is FQNEAQ (reference sequence). J lost 4 bases, V lost 4 bases, and 7 bases had no gene match. The CDR3 DNA follows: TGTGCCAGCAGCTCACATAGCGGGGGGGAATCAGATACGCAGTATTTT. This gives the protein CASSSHSGGESDTQYF.

This clonotype has more than one count but fewer than ten. The V and J genes are TRBV12-3 or TRBV12-4 and TRBJ1-4; D remains ambiguous. With 3 bases removed from V and 8 bases from J, the gap between germline ends came to 7 bases. The CDR3 is made up of 12 amino acids. For the CDR3, the DNA is TGTGCCAGCAGTTTTTACGGGGAAAAACTGTTTTTT. Translating it yields CASSFYGEKLFF.

This clonotype was detected many times. The V gene is TRBV5-1, the J gene TRBJ2-7; TRBD1 matches 10 bases. CDR3 size: 13 residues. V shed 5 bases, J shed 5 bases, and the junction held 4 bases outside the gene matches. CDR1 SGHRS and CDR2 YFSETQ come from the germline V gene. The CDR3 protein is CASRKGQGNEQYF. The CDR3 bases are TGCGCCAGCAGAAAGGGACAGGGGAACGAGCAGTACTTC.

This chain links TRBV6-5 with TRBJ2-1; perhaps TRBD2 as D (6 bases). CDR1 MNHEY and CDR2 SVGAGI come from the germline V gene. This CDR3 spans 13 amino acids. V shed 8 bases and J shed 10 bases, with 18 bases lying between them. The CDR3 region has the DNA TGTGCCAGCCTGGGCCCGGGGGTGGGCGAGCAGTTCTTC. It encodes CASLGPGVGEQFF.

This clonotype was found many times. The CDR3 nucleotides read TGTGCCAGCAAGATTATGGGGCGGGGGGCTACGCAGTATTTT. As protein: CASKIMGRGATQYF. The rearrangement uses TRBV27 and TRBJ2-3; 8 nucleotides align to TRBD2. Germline values: CDR1 MNHEY, CDR2 SMNVEV (reference sequence). The CDR3 is 14 amino acids. Losses at the gene ends were 7 bases for V and 8 bases for J; bases not matched to a gene: 11.

The genes are TRBV7-2 and TRBJ2-5; D remains ambiguous. Deletions cut 2 bases from V and 2 bases from J, with 9 bases between. Germline V gives CDR1 SGHTA, CDR2 FQGNSA. CDR3 length: 14 residues. The CDR3 nucleotides are TGTGCCAGCAGCTTAAGGTTTTTTCAAGAGACCCAGTACTTC. It codes for CASSLRFFQETQYF.

This clonotype was detected a few times. The rearrangement joins TRBV9 to TRBJ1-6; D is unclear. CDR1 and CDR2 from the germline V gene are SGDLS and YYNGEE. This CDR3 has 16 residues. The V gene lost 2 bases and the J gene lost 0 bases, with 9 bases spanning the gap. CDR3: CASSVDSGSYNSPLHF. The CDR3 DNA reads as TGTGCCAGCAGCGTCGACTCGGGCTCCTATAATTCACCCCTCCACTTT.

This sequence joins TRBV5-4 and TRBJ1-2; 7 bases are a match to TRBD1. With 1 base clipped from V and 4 bases from J, the junction kept 4 bases outside the gene matches. CDR1 is SGHNT, CDR2 YYREEE, per germline (reference sequence). The CDR3 sequence is 14 residues long. This CDR3 reads CASSLPGQIYGYTF. The CDR3 DNA follows: TGTGCCAGCAGCTTGCCGGGACAGATCTATGGCTACACCTTC. Supplemented by reference TRBV5-4 and TRBJ1-2, the full variable domain reads ETGVTQSPTHLIKTRGQQVTLRCSSQSGHNTVSWYQQALGQGPQFIFQYYREEENGRGNFPPRFSGLQFPNYSSELNVNALELDDSALYLCASSLPGQIYGYTFGSGTRLTVV.

The chain joins TRBV6-1 to TRBJ2-7; 10 bases map to TRBD1. CDR3 length: 16 residues. V was clipped by 0 bases and J by 2 bases; unmatched bases: 4. CDR1 and CDR2 (germline): MNHNS, SASEGT. The CDR3 protein is CASSEAGTGAPYEQYF. CDR3 DNA sequence: TGTGCCAGCAGTGAAGCGGGGACAGGGGCCCCCTACGAGCAGTACTTC.

This clonotype showed up just a few times. The chain links TRBV4-1 to TRBJ1-6; TRBD1 matches at 7 bases. V shed 1 base and J 10 bases; nucleotides not matched to a gene: 7. The germline gives CDR1 MGHRA, CDR2 YSYEKL. The CDR3 runs 15 residues. CDR3 sequence reads: CASSQGTGMRSPLHF. CDR3 nucleotides: TGCGCCAGCAGCCAAGGGACAGGCATGCGGTCACCCCTCCACTTT.